This record looks at one T cell receptor (beta chain) sequence and its context. Its antigen remains unknown. The data belong to a study of early T cells in non-severe SARS-CoV-2 infection. Study observations and caveats: VDJdb-based annotation leaned toward anti-spike CD8 responses and missed private and CD4 specificities.

Individually, cDNA molecules had unique molecular identifiers attached to them. TCRdb fed the 5' RACE reads into MiXCR, producing one record per CDR3 protein. This sample has some 71,000 distinct CDR3 sequences, with approximately 9.5% found just once. CDR1 MNHEY and CDR2 SMNVEV come from the germline V gene (reference sequence). The CDR3 has 14 residues. V dropped 5 bases and J dropped 2 bases, with 12 bases sitting between them. Sequencing was done on a sample of whole blood. The receptor comes from an adult who was a healthcare worker with PCR-confirmed SARS-CoV-2 infection or an uninfected control (not recorded which). V gene TRBV27 combines with J gene TRBJ1-1, with unresolved D. The CDR3 region is CASSTSGLNTEAFF. CDR3 sequence (DNA): TGTGCCAGCAGTACCAGCGGCCTAAACACTGAAGCTTTCTTT.